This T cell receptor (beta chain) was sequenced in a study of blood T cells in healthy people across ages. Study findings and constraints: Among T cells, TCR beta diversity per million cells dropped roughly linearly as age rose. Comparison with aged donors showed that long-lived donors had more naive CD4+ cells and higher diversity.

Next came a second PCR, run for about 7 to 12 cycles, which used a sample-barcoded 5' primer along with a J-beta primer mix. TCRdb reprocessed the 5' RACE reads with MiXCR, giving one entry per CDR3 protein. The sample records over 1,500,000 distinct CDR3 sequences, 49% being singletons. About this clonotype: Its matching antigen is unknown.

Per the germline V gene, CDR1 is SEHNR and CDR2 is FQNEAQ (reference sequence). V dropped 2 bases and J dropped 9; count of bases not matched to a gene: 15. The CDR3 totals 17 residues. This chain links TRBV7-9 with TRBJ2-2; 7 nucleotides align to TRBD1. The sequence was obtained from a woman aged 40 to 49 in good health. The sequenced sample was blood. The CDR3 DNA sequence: TGTGCCAGCAGCTTACTTTCGGGACAGTGGGAATCGTGGGAGCTGTTTTTT. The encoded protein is CASSLLSGQWESWELFF. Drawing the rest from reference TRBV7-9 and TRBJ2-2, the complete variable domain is DTGVSQNPRHKITKRGQNVTFRCDPISEHNRLYWYRQTLGQGPEFLTYFQNEAQLEKSRLLSDRFSAERPKGSFSTLEIQRTEQGDSAMYLCASSLLSGQWESWELFFGEGSRLTVL.